The text below deals with one TCR beta chain. In the original workflow: The assay estimated nucleated cells by amplifying reference gene primers. Measured with immunoSEQ multiplex PCR; TCRdb has only the in-frame clones, and not every one. D and trimming come from the DNA, and the V and J calls and clone size come from that table. Of approximately 100,000 clones in the sample, around 82% were seen once. This specimen comes from a study of blood T cell repertoires in COVID-19. Study context: Samples came from the United States, Italy and Spain, spanning acute and convalescent COVID-19. From T cells, B-cell-depleted T cells, or PBMCs came the material, which was cDNA or gDNA.

CDR3 length: 13 amino acids. Germline V lookup: CDR1 MNHEY, CDR2 SVGAGI. Trimming left V 5 bases short and J 1 base short, with 6 bases between. The origin of this receptor is a man in his sixties or seventies with active or convalescent COVID-19. The sequenced sample was peripheral blood. V and J are TRBV6-5 and TRBJ1-5, with a tentative D call TRBD1 (5 bases). The CDR3: CASSPGSNQPQHF. The CDR3 coding sequence is TGTGCCAGCAGTCCAGGGAGCAATCAGCCCCAGCATTTT.